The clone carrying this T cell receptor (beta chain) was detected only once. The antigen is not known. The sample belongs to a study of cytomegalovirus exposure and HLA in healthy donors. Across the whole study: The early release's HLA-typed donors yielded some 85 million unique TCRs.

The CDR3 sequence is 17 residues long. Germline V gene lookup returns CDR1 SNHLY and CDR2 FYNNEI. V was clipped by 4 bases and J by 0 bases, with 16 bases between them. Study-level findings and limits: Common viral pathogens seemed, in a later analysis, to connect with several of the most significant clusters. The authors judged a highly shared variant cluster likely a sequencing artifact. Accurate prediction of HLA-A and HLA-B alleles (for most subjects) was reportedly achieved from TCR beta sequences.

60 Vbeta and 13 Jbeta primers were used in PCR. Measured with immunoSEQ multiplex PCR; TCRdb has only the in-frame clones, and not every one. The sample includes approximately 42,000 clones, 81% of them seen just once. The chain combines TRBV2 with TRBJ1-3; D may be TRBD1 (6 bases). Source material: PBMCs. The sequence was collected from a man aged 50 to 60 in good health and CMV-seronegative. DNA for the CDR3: TGTGCCAGCAGTGCCCTACGCACAGGGTACTCTGGAAACACCATATATTTT. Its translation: CASSALRTGYSGNTIYF. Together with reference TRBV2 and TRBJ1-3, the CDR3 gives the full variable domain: EPEVTQTPSHQVTQMGQEVILRCVPISNHLYFYWYRQILGQKVEFLVSFYNNEISEKSEIFDDQFSVERPDGSNFTLKIRSTKLEDSAMYFCASSALRTGYSGNTIYFGEGSWLTVV.